The 3 T cell receptor beta chains presented below share a single source sample, sequenced in a study of T cell responses to AZD1222 COVID-19 vaccine. Profiled with immunoSEQ multiplex PCR; TCRdb holds only in-frame clones, not every one. The table shows roughly 190,000 clones, with around nine tenths occurring only once. The material sequenced was peripheral blood, taken 28 days after the second dose of the MenACWY control vaccine. All receptors derive from an adult who received the MenACWY meningococcal vaccine as a control.

The chain combines TRBV7-2 with TRBJ2-1; no clear D gene. V gave up 5 bases and J gave up 8 bases, with 13 bases separating them. The germline CDR1 and CDR2 sequences are SGHTA and FQGNSA. This CDR3 contains 13 residues. In nucleotides, the CDR3 is TGTGCCAGCAGCGCAGACTTGGGTGATGAGCAGTTCTTC. Its translation is CASSADLGDEQFF.

V and J are TRBV18 and TRBJ1-2; 9 bases line up with TRBD1. From germline, CDR1 is KGHSH and CDR2 LQKENI. The trim removed 4 bases at V and 2 bases at J, leaving 2 bases unmatched. CDR3 size: 14 residues. CDR3 loop: CASSLTGGNYGYTF. The CDR3 bases are TGTGCCAGCTCACTTACAGGGGGCAACTATGGCTACACCTTC. Based on the CDR3 plus reference TRBV18 and TRBJ1-2, the full variable domain is NAGVMQNPRHLVRRRGQEARLRCSPMKGHSHVYWYRQLPEEGLKFMVYLQKENIIDESGMPKERFSAEFPKEGPSILRIQQVVRGDSAAYFCASSLTGGNYGYTFGSGTRLTVV.

The CDR3 sequence is CASRLGQFIDGYTF. The CDR3 DNA reads as TGTGCCAGCAGACTGGGACAGTTCATCGATGGCTACACCTTC. The chain combines TRBV28 with TRBJ1-2; TRBD1 matches at 7 bases. The CDR3 has 14 residues. Germline CDR1 and CDR2: MDHEN and SYDVKM. Unmatched junction bases numbered 10, after V lost 6 bases and J lost 6 bases.